The 19 T cell receptor beta chains below come from one sample, sequenced in a study of molecular identifiers for immune sequencing clone quantification. TCRdb analysed the PCR reads with MiXCR anew, one entry per CDR3 protein. The data hold tens of thousands of distinct CDR3 sequences, with approximately 40% observed a single time. Source material: naive CD8+ T cells from blood, with Jurkat cell RNA spiked in. Noted subset: FACS-sorted CD8+CD4-CCR7+CD45RA+ naive T cells. The source of these receptors is a human donor in good health. Some libraries in this study had Jurkat cell RNA spiked in.

The chain links TRBV20-1 to TRBJ2-1, with unresolved D. CDR1 DFQATT and CDR2 SNEGSKA come from the germline V gene (reference sequence). Deletions cut 6 bases from V and 0 bases from J, with 15 bases between. The CDR3 is 15 residues long. CDR3 sequence: CSAEPDKSSYNEQFF. In nucleotides, the CDR3 is TGCAGTGCCGAACCAGACAAGAGCTCCTACAATGAGCAGTTCTTC.

This clonotype was detected many times. The chain employs TRBV28 and TRBJ2-3, with 8 bases fitting TRBD2. CDR3 length: 18 amino acids. V shed 1 base and J 7 bases; nucleotides not matched to a gene: 16. Germline V gives CDR1 MDHEN, CDR2 SYDVKM. CDR3 protein: CASSLFVGRAEEEHTQYF. In DNA, the CDR3 is TGTGCCAGCAGTTTATTTGTCGGGAGGGCCGAGGAAGAACATACGCAGTATTTT.

This clonotype was seen a handful of times. This chain joins TRBV7-2 and TRBJ2-1; 8 bases map to TRBD2. From germline, CDR1 is SGHTA and CDR2 FQGNSA. J was trimmed by 0 bases and V by 5 bases; bases with no gene match: 12. The CDR3 spans 18 residues. The CDR3 loop is CASSLRGTSGSSYNEQFF. In nucleotides, the CDR3 is TGTGCCAGCAGCCTTAGGGGAACCAGCGGGAGCTCCTACAATGAGCAGTTCTTC.

J is TRBJ2-5 and V is TRBV29-1, with D tentatively TRBD1 (5 bases). This CDR3 is built from 15 residues. V shed 6 bases and J shed 2 bases, with 19 bases lying between them. Germline CDR1 and CDR2: SQVTM and ANQGSEA. Here the CDR3 DNA reads TGCAGCGTCCCAGGTTTTGGGGCCAGACAAGAGACCCAGTACTTC. Protein: CSVPGFGARQETQYF.

This clonotype was seen a handful of times. This chain joins TRBV9 and TRBJ2-2, with 7 bases that match TRBD1. The CDR3 is 13 residues long. The ends lost 6 bases at V and 6 bases at J; junction bases unmatched: 5. CDR1 and CDR2 from the germline V gene are SGDLS and YYNGEE. DNA for the CDR3: TGTGCCAGCACGGGACAGTTCGCCGGGGAGCTGTTTTTT. Encoded protein: CASTGQFAGELFF.

This clonotype has just one count. The CDR3 DNA is TGTGCCAGCTCACCGGGACAGGGAGGCAATCAGCCCCAGCATTTT. Translation gives CASSPGQGGNQPQHF. The rearrangement links TRBV18 to TRBJ1-5; TRBD1 agrees at 9 bases. The junction had 2 bases not matched to a gene; V was cut back by 3 bases and J by 2 bases. Per the germline V gene, CDR1 is KGHSH and CDR2 is LQKENI. The CDR3 is made up of 15 amino acids.

A word on this clonotype: One junction end does not reproduce the germline sequence, and a read error may be involved. The rearrangement links TRBV6-5 to TRBJ1-4; the D is unclear. This CDR3 spans 15 amino acids. The germline V gene encodes CDR1 MNHEY and CDR2 SVGAGI. CDR3 sequence (DNA): TGTGCCAGCAGTTCCGGGGATGGGGTCAAAGAAAAACTGTTATTT. It codes for CASSSGDGVKEKLLF.

This clonotype turned up a few times. The rearrangement uses TRBV14 and TRBJ2-7; no firm D call. The CDR3 is 15 amino acids. The V gene lost 0 bases and the J gene lost 2 bases, with 11 bases spanning the gap. Germline CDR1 and CDR2: SGHDN and FVKESK. In nucleotides, the CDR3 is TGTGCCAGCAGCCAAGAGGCGGCCCCACCCTACGAGCAGTACTTC. Protein sequence: CASSQEAAPPYEQYF.

This clonotype was counted only a few times. The chain combines TRBV19 with TRBJ1-1; no definite D call. Germline V gene lookup returns CDR1 LNHDA and CDR2 SQIVND (reference sequence). The CDR3 is 13 residues long. V lost 10 bases to trimming and J lost 6 bases, with 18 bases between them. CDR3 residues: CATAPGGLSEAFF. DNA of the CDR3: TGTGCCACCGCCCCGGGAGGACTCTCTGAAGCTTTCTTT.

This clonotype has only a few counts. The V gene is TRBV13, the J gene TRBJ2-5; maybe TRBD2 (7 bases). The germline CDR1 and CDR2 sequences are PRHDT and FYEKMQ (reference sequence). The CDR3 contains 16 residues. V lost 5 bases and J lost 2, with 18 bases in between. Here the CDR3 reads CASSPWEGGYQETQYF. CDR3 DNA: TGTGCCAGCAGCCCCTGGGAGGGGGGGTATCAAGAGACCCAGTACTTC.

This clonotype showed up just once. The chain combines TRBV6-2 or TRBV6-3 with TRBJ1-1; TRBD1 matches 11 bases. CDR3 length: 15 residues. Germline V CDR1 and CDR2: MNHEY, SVGEGT. The J segment lost 8 bases and the V segment lost 6 bases, leaving 11 bases of the junction unmatched. The CDR3 loop reads CASRSPGTGGLEAFF. The CDR3 DNA is TGTGCCAGCAGATCTCCCGGGACAGGGGGGCTCGAAGCTTTCTTT.

As regards this clonotype: Just one base apart from a much larger clone, this may be a read error. It is likely a read error, because the conserved phenylalanine at the end of the CDR3 is missing. This rearrangement joins TRBV13 to TRBJ1-2; possibly TRBD1 for D (5 bases). This CDR3 region has 11 residues. Germline V gives CDR1 PRHDT, CDR2 FYEKMQ (reference sequence). V shed 4 bases and J shed 10 bases, with 10 bases lying between them. CDR3 nucleotide sequence: TGTGCCAGCAGCTGGGACCTGGACTACACCTAC. Translated: CASSWDLDYTY.

The CDR3 region is CASTSGGYRNVNEQYF. CDR3 DNA: TGTGCCAGCACATCAGGGGGGTACAGAAATGTCAATGAGCAGTACTTC. The chain couples TRBV28 to TRBJ2-1; D may be TRBD1 (7 bases). The better agreement between TRBJ2-7 and the DNA end casts doubt on the J call. This CDR3 is built from 16 residues. CDR1 and CDR2 from the germline V gene are MDHEN and SYDVKM.

There are many counts of this clonotype. The chain is built from TRBV7-9 and TRBJ2-7; 9 bases fit TRBD1. This CDR3 is 15 amino acids long. In germline, CDR1 is SEHNR, CDR2 FQNEAQ (reference sequence). Losses at the gene ends were 5 bases for V and 4 bases for J; bases not matched to a gene: 9. The CDR3 nucleotides are TGTGCCAGCAGCCCTGTCCCGGGACAGGGTTACGAGCAGTACTTC. It encodes CASSPVPGQGYEQYF.

A remark on this clonotype: A read error may be the cause here, since a much bigger clone is one base away. This chain links TRBV20-1 with TRBJ2-7, with 7 nucleotides matching TRBD1. V lost 6 bases and J lost 4; bases outside the gene matches: 12. Germline loops: CDR1 DFQATT, CDR2 SNEGSKA (reference sequence). This CDR3 is 14 amino acids long. This CDR3 is CSASARDSGYEQYF. DNA for the CDR3: TGCAGTGCCAGCGCTAGGGACAGTGGATACGAGCAGTACTTC.

This clonotype was counted ten times or more. The chain combines TRBV28 with TRBJ2-4; D gene ambiguous. V was shortened by 7 bases and J by 11 bases, with 12 bases between the two germline ends. CDR3 length: 11 amino acids. Germline CDR1 MDHEN, CDR2 SYDVKM. The CDR3 region is CASTEGEVQYF. CDR3 coding DNA: TGTGCCAGCACAGAAGGTGAAGTTCAGTACTTC.

Comment on this clonotype: A clone one base away is much larger, so this may be a read error. The rearrangement joins TRBV28 to TRBJ1-5, with a weak D call TRBD1 (6 bases). From germline, CDR1 is MDHEN and CDR2 SYDVKM. This CDR3 region has 14 residues. This CDR3 reads CAGSLVGGYQPQHF. The CDR3 DNA reads as TGTGCCGGCAGTTTAGTCGGGGGCTATCAGCCCCAGCATTTT.

This sequence joins TRBV6-2 or TRBV6-3 and TRBJ2-3, with D unresolved. CDR1 and CDR2 from the germline V gene are MNHEY and SVGEGT. The CDR3 covers 14 residues. V lost 0 bases to trimming and J lost 2 bases, with 6 bases between them. This chain's CDR3 is CASSYSGVTDTQYF. CDR3 DNA sequence: TGTGCCAGCAGTTACTCAGGAGTCACAGATACGCAGTATTTT.

This chain joins TRBV7-2 and TRBJ2-7; D remains unclear. Germline-derived CDR1 and CDR2 are SGHTA and FQGNSA. This CDR3 has 12 residues. Trimming took off 8 bases at V and 1 base at J, with 9 bases between the two ends. CDR3 DNA: TGTGCCAGCGCGAAAGGGTCCTACGAGCAGTACTTC. Protein product: CASAKGSYEQYF.